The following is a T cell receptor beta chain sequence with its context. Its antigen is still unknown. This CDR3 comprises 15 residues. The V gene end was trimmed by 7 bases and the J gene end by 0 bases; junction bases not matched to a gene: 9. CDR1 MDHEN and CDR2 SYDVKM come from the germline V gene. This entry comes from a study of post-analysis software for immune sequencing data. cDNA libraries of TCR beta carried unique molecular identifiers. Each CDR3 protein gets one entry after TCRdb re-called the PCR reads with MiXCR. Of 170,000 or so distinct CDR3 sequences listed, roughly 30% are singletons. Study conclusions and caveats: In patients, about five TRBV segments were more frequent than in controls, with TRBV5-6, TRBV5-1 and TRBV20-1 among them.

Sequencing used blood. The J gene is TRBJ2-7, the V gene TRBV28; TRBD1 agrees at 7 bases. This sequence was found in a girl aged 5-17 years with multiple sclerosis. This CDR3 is CASNYDRVSSYEQYF. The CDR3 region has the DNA TGTGCCAGCAACTACGACAGGGTAAGCTCCTACGAGCAGTACTTC.